The clone carrying this T cell receptor beta chain was seen repeatedly, ten times or more. The target antigen is unknown. Patients underwent thyroid surgery, and none had received any treatment before it. This record belongs to a study of metastatic and nonmetastatic thyroid tumors. Study in general: Repertoire comparison spanned blood and tumor or nodule tissue of malignant and benign thyroid patients.

In the study's own analysis: The distant-metastasis classifier for papillary thyroid cancer was built from CDR3 differences across clinicopathological groups. TCRdb re-called clones from the PCR reads using MiXCR. V and J calls and clone size were set by TCRdb, not the authors. The table lists 7,000 to 9,500 clones, around 20% of them singletons. The V end lost 3 bases, the J end lost 2 bases, and 14 bases lay between the germline ends. Germline V lookup: CDR1 SGDLS, CDR2 YYNGEE. The CDR3 covers 15 residues. The study's findings and limits: It was reportedly found that TCR beta diversity was significantly higher in malignant thyroid tumors than in benign nodules, a difference seen in both blood and tumor samples.

The source is a female donor with papillary thyroid cancer or a benign thyroid nodule (not recorded which). Some clones in this sample may be carry-over from other donors' samples. Sequencing was carried out using adjacent normal tissue. The gene calls are TRBV9 and TRBJ1-2, with D uncertain. CDR3: CASSDRAAENYGYTF. The CDR3 DNA reads TGTGCCAGCAGCGATCGGGCAGCTGAAAACTATGGCTACACCTTC. Using reference TRBV9 and TRBJ1-2 for the parts outside the CDR3, the full variable domain is DSGVTQTPKHLITATGQRVTLRCSPRSGDLSVYWYQQSLDQGLQFLIQYYNGEERAKGNILERFSAQQFPDLHSELNLSSLELGDSALYFCASSDRAAENYGYTFGSGTRLTVV.